These 15 T cell receptor beta chains were all obtained from the same sample, sequenced in a study of identical twins. One entry per CDR3 protein results from TCRdb running MiXCR on the 5' RACE reads. Counted here are about 550,000 distinct CDR3 sequences, around 22% occurring once; the ten biggest clones make up approximately 0.48%. These data were also reused for a study on yellow fever vaccine responses in identical twins.

Sequencing was performed on CD4+ T cells sorted from blood. All receptors derive from a woman aged 18-35 years in good health.

The chain combines TRBV10-2 with TRBJ2-7; D is unresolved. In germline, CDR1 is WSHSY, CDR2 SAAADI. The CDR3 totals 16 residues. V was cut by 3 bases and J by 3 bases, with 18 bases left in between. This CDR3 reads CASSDPAGKHNYEQYV. The DNA of the CDR3 is TGCGCCAGCAGTGACCCGGCTGGGAAGCACAACTACGAGCAGTACGTC.

This clonotype was observed a few times. The chain combines TRBV6-1 with TRBJ2-2; 8 bases map to TRBD1. V lost 2 bases to trimming and J lost 4 bases; unmatched junction nucleotides: 0. Per germline, CDR1 MNHNS and CDR2 SASEGT. The CDR3 covers 14 residues. CDR3 coding DNA: TGTGCCAGCAGTGAAACAGGGGGCACCGGGGAGCTGTTTTTT. Amino acid sequence: CASSETGGTGELFF.

This clonotype has a count of ten or more. The chain joins TRBV5-1 to TRBJ2-1; a possible D gene is TRBD1 (5 bases). Trimming took 4 bases from V and 5 from J, leaving 19 bases between them. CDR1 is SGHRS, CDR2 YFSETQ, per germline. The CDR3 loop spans 16 amino acids. In DNA form, the CDR3 reads TGCGCCAGCAGCCGAGCCGCGCAGGGATCCCACAATGAGCAGTTCTTC. This sequence encodes CASSRAAQGSHNEQFF.

The V gene is TRBV18, the J gene TRBJ1-6; D unclear. Germline values: CDR1 KGHSH, CDR2 LQKENI. The CDR3 totals 16 residues. V lost 3 bases to trimming and J lost 0 bases, with 9 bases between them. DNA for the CDR3: TGTGCCAGCTCACCGCCAGTTAGCTCCTATAATTCACCCCTCCACTTT. It yields the protein CASSPPVSSYNSPLHF.

This rearrangement joins TRBV15 to TRBJ2-1; weak D call: TRBD2 (5 bases). Germline V lookup: CDR1 LNHNV, CDR2 YYDKDF (reference sequence). Between the trimmed V and J ends, which lost 0 bases and 4 bases, there was a span of 10 bases. The CDR3 is 15 residues long. This chain's CDR3 is CATSRDTAGYNEQFF. The CDR3 nucleotides are TGTGCCACCAGCAGAGATACGGCGGGTTACAATGAGCAGTTCTTC.

This clonotype was observed a few times. J is TRBJ2-2 and V is TRBV10-3; tentative D call: TRBD1 (6 bases). Per germline, CDR1 ENHRY and CDR2 SYGVKD. Trimming pared 0 bases from V and 2 bases from J, leaving 10 bases between. The CDR3 spans 16 residues. CDR3 in amino acids: CAISESGTTNTGELFF. The CDR3 region has the DNA TGTGCCATCAGTGAGTCCGGGACAACTAACACCGGGGAGCTGTTTTTT.

This clonotype was counted a few times. The rearrangement links TRBV5-1 to TRBJ2-2; the match to TRBD2 covers 9 bases. Looked up from germline, CDR1 is SGHRS and CDR2 is YFSETQ. The CDR3 length is 15 residues. V shed 2 bases and J 4 bases; nucleotides not matched to a gene: 3. CDR3 in amino acids: CASSFGLALTGELFF. The DNA for the CDR3 is TGCGCCAGCAGCTTCGGACTAGCGCTCACCGGGGAGCTGTTTTTT. Filled out from reference TRBV5-1 and TRBJ2-2, the complete variable domain reads KAGVTQTPRYLIKTRGQQVTLSCSPISGHRSVSWYQQTPGQGLQFLFEYFSETQRNKGNFPGRFSGRQFSNSRSEMNVSTLELGDSALYLCASSFGLALTGELFFGEGSRLTVL.

J is TRBJ2-1 and V is TRBV5-5; D perhaps matches TRBD1 (5 bases). This CDR3 has 15 amino acids. Trimming took off 0 bases at V and 6 bases at J, with 13 bases between the two ends. Germline CDR1 reads SGHKS; CDR2 reads YYEKEE (reference sequence). Written as DNA, the CDR3 is TGTGCCAGCAGCTTGGTAGGGGTGATCGGCAATGAGCAGTTCTTC. Protein product: CASSLVGVIGNEQFF. The full variable domain, rest sourced from reference TRBV5-5 and TRBJ2-1, is DAGVTQSPTHLIKTRGQQVTLRCSPISGHKSVSWYQQVLGQGPQFIFQYYEKEERGRGNFPDRFSARQFPNYSSELNVNALLLGDSALYLCASSLVGVIGNEQFFGPGTRLTVL.

V gene TRBV6-5 combines with J gene TRBJ1-6; D is ambiguous. The CDR3 is 16 amino acids. Germline V lookup: CDR1 MNHEY, CDR2 SVGAGI. Trimming shortened V by 2 bases and J by 0 bases, and 8 bases separated the two germline ends. For the CDR3, the DNA is TGTGCCAGCAGTTACCGGACGAGCTCCTATAATTCACCCCTCCACTTT. Its protein product is CASSYRTSSYNSPLHF.

This clonotype has only a few counts. V and J are TRBV5-1 and TRBJ2-5, with TRBD1 identical over 10 bases. The CDR3 runs 15 residues. The trim removed 3 bases at V and 6 bases at J, leaving 8 bases unmatched. Germline CDR1 is SGHRS and CDR2 is YFSETQ. The CDR3 DNA reads as TGCGCCAGCAGCTCCCTAGACAGGGGGCGGAAGACCCAGTACTTC. This encodes CASSSLDRGRKTQYF.

This clonotype was counted a few times. The junction departs from germline at one end; a sequencing error may be responsible. The chain has TRBV5-1 and TRBJ1-1, with D hard to call. CDR3 length: 15 amino acids. CDR1 and CDR2 (germline): SGHRS, YFSETQ. The CDR3 DNA reads as TGCGCCTCCTCTTTGACCGGCGGCCCAAACAGTGAAGCTTTCTTT. Translation gives CASSLTGGPNSEAFF.

This clonotype was recorded a few times. The chain is built from TRBV5-1 and TRBJ2-3; 8 bases fit TRBD2. The CDR3 loop spans 15 amino acids. V lost 3 bases to trimming and J lost 2 bases; unmatched junction nucleotides: 5. Germline CDR1 SGHRS, CDR2 YFSETQ. The CDR3 bases are TGCGCCAGCAGCTCGGGAGGGCCTAACACAGATACGCAGTATTTT. Translated: CASSSGGPNTDTQYF.

This clonotype was seen a handful of times. CDR3 DNA: TGTGCCAGCAGCCCGCGACAGGGGGCGCGGAACATTCAGTACTTC. Its translation is CASSPRQGARNIQYF. V and J are TRBV7-9 and TRBJ2-4; 10 bases match TRBD1. Trimming at V came to 5 bases and at J to 7 bases, leaving 8 bases not matched to a gene. The CDR3 loop spans 15 amino acids. Germline-derived CDR1 and CDR2 are SEHNR and FQNEAQ (reference sequence).

The chain combines TRBV7-2 with TRBJ2-2; D gene uncertain. The CDR3 spans 14 residues. V dropped 3 bases and J dropped 6 bases, with 11 bases sitting between them. CDR1 is SGHTA, CDR2 FQGNSA, per germline. The CDR3 reads CASSLARVSGELFF. In DNA form, the CDR3 reads TGTGCCAGCAGCTTGGCTAGGGTATCCGGGGAGCTGTTTTTT.

CDR3 coding DNA: TGCGCCAGCAGCTTGCCCCGGACTACAACCAATGAGCAGTTCTTC. Translated, it gives CASSLPRTTTNEQFF. This chain connects TRBV5-1 to TRBJ2-1; TRBD2 might be the D (6 bases). Trimming took off 1 base at V and 6 bases at J, with 14 bases between the two ends. The CDR3 has 15 amino acids. Germline values: CDR1 SGHRS, CDR2 YFSETQ.